This T cell receptor (beta chain) comes out of a study of Ad26.COV2.S vaccination and SARS-CoV-2 variants. Regarding treatment: 15 to 20 received Ad26.COV2.S at low or high dose, single or two shots; 5 received placebo; per-sample allocation not given. On day 63 after the first injection, vaccine and placebo recipients gave samples. Donor was an adult aged 18-55 years in Boston. In the case of this clone: No antigen is known for it.

Libraries were prepared by immunoSEQ multiplex PCR; TCRdb keeps only in-frame clonotypes and omits some of them. The repertoire holds some 460,000 clones, with about 88% as singletons. V gave up 0 bases and J gave up 7 bases, with 10 bases separating them. Germline V CDR1 and CDR2: MNHEY, SVGAGI. The CDR3 extends over 14 amino acids. Overall study findings and caveats: Assessments of TCR breadth and depth may have underestimated the total T cell responses.

This chain connects TRBV6-5 to TRBJ1-5; D might be TRBD1 (6 bases). This specimen consisted of peripheral blood, obtained in a trial of Ad26.COV2.S vaccine versus placebo. The clonotype originates from a person aged 18-65 years who received the Ad26.COV2.S COVID-19 vaccine or a placebo. In DNA form, the CDR3 reads TGTGCCAGCAGTTACTCGCAGGGGAGGCAGCCCCAGCATTTT. Translation gives CASSYSQGRQPQHF.